A selection of T cell receptor beta chains follows, all from one sample in a study of T cell changes during pregnancy in multiple sclerosis. Profiling relied on immunoSEQ multiplex PCR, and the TCRdb table lists in-frame clones only, not all of them. This table has 70,000 or so clones, roughly 91% appearing once. The material was peripheral blood, obtained in the third trimester of pregnancy. The receptors here all came from a female donor with multiple sclerosis, enrolled in a pregnancy study. The conserved cysteine and the conserved F or W are not part of the CDR3 here. The order of the fields is V gene, J gene, CDR3 protein.

V gene: TRBV7-9; J gene: TRBJ2-1; CDR3 protein: ASSARTSDYNEQF
V gene: TRBV6-1; J gene: TRBJ2-3; CDR3 protein: ASSEIPGSGGATDTQY
V gene: TRBV19; J gene: TRBJ1-2; CDR3 protein: ASSIQSQDRGYT
V gene: TRBV6-5; J gene: TRBJ2-1; CDR3 protein: ASSTGTLDEQF
V gene: TRBV11-2; J gene: TRBJ2-1; CDR3 protein: ASSLDTGSGYNEQF
V gene: TRBV6-5; J gene: TRBJ1-6; CDR3 protein: ASRRSGDSPLH
V gene: TRBV7-9; J gene: TRBJ2-1; CDR3 protein: AGDFEYNEQF
V gene: TRBV7-2; J gene: TRBJ1-4; CDR3 protein: ASSRVDRGGEKLF
V gene: TRBV28; J gene: TRBJ2-7; CDR3 protein: ASSSLAGGLYEQY
V gene: TRBV29-1; J gene: TRBJ1-2; CDR3 protein: SVGDHPGQGAKT
V gene: TRBV5-1; J gene: TRBJ1-2; CDR3 protein: ASSLGGDYGYT
V gene: TRBV6-6; J gene: TRBJ2-7; CDR3 protein: ASSPSEEQY
V gene: TRBV5-5; J gene: TRBJ1-2; CDR3 protein: ASSLSRGYT
V gene: TRBV25-1; J gene: TRBJ2-2; CDR3 protein: ASGRTGAYTGELF
V gene: TRBV29-1; J gene: TRBJ2-5; CDR3 protein: SVEGGRGVETQY
V gene: TRBV4-3; J gene: TRBJ2-1; CDR3 protein: ASSQDLQGPYNEQF
V gene: TRBV7-8; J gene: TRBJ1-1; CDR3 protein: ASSPRAGWNTEAF
V gene: TRBV29-1; J gene: TRBJ1-1; CDR3 protein: SGRDTSVYPEAF
V gene: TRBV7-6; J gene: TRBJ1-6; CDR3 protein: ASSLRDRGRNSPLH
V gene: TRBV4-1; J gene: TRBJ2-7; CDR3 protein: ASSQESPGQGRWYEQY
V gene: TRBV28; J gene: TRBJ2-7; CDR3 protein: ASSFWRGGLYEQY
V gene: TRBV13; J gene: TRBJ2-5; CDR3 protein: ASSSGPRGETQY
V gene: TRBV4-2; J gene: TRBJ2-1; CDR3 protein: ASSRRGPSGGQLMHNEQF
V gene: TRBV27; J gene: TRBJ1-4; CDR3 protein: ASSLSYQGIDGNEKLF
V gene: TRBV11-2; J gene: TRBJ1-1; CDR3 protein: ASSPRGGRNTEAF
V gene: TRBV2; J gene: TRBJ2-1; CDR3 protein: ASCVPGQGDNEQF
V gene: TRBV7-3; J gene: TRBJ1-1; CDR3 protein: ASSRYSNTEAF
V gene: TRBV2; J gene: TRBJ1-1; CDR3 protein: ASTQGATEAF
V gene: TRBV7-2; J gene: TRBJ2-1; CDR3 protein: ASSFSYNEQF
V gene: TRBV5-1; J gene: TRBJ1-1; CDR3 protein: ASSLNTQVNTEAF
V gene: TRBV27; J gene: TRBJ1-1; CDR3 protein: ASSFSGDTEAF